Presented here are 21 T cell receptor beta chains from one specimen sequenced in a study of cytomegalovirus exposure and HLA in healthy donors. The PCR made use of 60 Vbeta and 13 Jbeta primers. The repertoire was sequenced with immunoSEQ multiplex PCR; TCRdb's copy has only in-frame clones and lacks some. The top ten hold about 1.1% of the sample, which has 95,000 to 150,000 clones, about 81% seen once. The sequenced sample was PBMCs. All receptors derive from a woman aged 25 to 45 in good health and CMV-seronegative.

The chain carries TRBV5-1 and TRBJ1-1; D remains ambiguous. The ends were cut back, 2 bases at V and 4 bases at J, with 9 bases in the middle. Looked up from germline, CDR1 is SGHRS and CDR2 is YFSETQ. This CDR3 has 13 residues. Here the CDR3 reads CASSFNGVTEAFF. For the CDR3, the DNA is TGCGCCAGCAGCTTTAACGGGGTCACTGAAGCTTTCTTT.

This clone showed up just a few times. The J gene is TRBJ1-6, the V gene TRBV28; D perhaps matches TRBD1 (6 bases). This CDR3 contains 10 residues. CDR1 and CDR2 (germline): MDHEN, SYDVKM. V was clipped by 5 bases and J by 16 bases, with 9 bases between them. This CDR3 reads CASSQQGLHF. The CDR3 nucleotides are TGTGCCAGCAGTCAACAGGGACTCCACTTT.

The chain is built from TRBV5-1 and TRBJ2-2; 11 bases are shared with TRBD1. In germline, CDR1 is SGHRS, CDR2 YFSETQ. This CDR3 spans 18 amino acids. V lost 5 bases, J lost 6 bases, and 15 bases stayed unmatched. The CDR3: CASSFGQGASELAGELFF. The CDR3 region has the DNA TGCGCCAGCAGTTTCGGACAGGGGGCAAGCGAATTGGCCGGGGAGCTGTTTTTT.

The chain couples TRBV19 to TRBJ1-2; 7 bases are shared with TRBD1. The CDR3 has 14 residues. The trim removed 7 bases at V and 7 bases at J, leaving 12 bases unmatched. Germline V gene sequence: CDR1 LNHDA, CDR2 SQIVND (reference sequence). In DNA form, the CDR3 reads TGTGCCAGTACCCATTCACAGGGGCTCGGTGGCTACACCTTC. It specifies CASTHSQGLGGYTF.

This clone was observed once. This chain uses TRBV9 with TRBJ1-5; possibly TRBD1 for D (5 bases). V was shortened by 1 base and J by 0 bases, with 8 bases between the two germline ends. Germline-derived CDR1 and CDR2 are SGDLS and YYNGEE. The CDR3 extends over 15 amino acids. The CDR3 nucleotides read TGTGCCAGCAGCGTACAGGGTTATAGCAATCAGCCCCAGCATTTT. Amino acid sequence: CASSVQGYSNQPQHF.

CDR3 protein: CASSDGASNQPQHF. CDR3 nucleotides: TGTGCCAGCAGTGATGGAGCCAGCAATCAGCCCCAGCATTTT. The rearrangement uses TRBV2 and TRBJ1-5; D gene uncertain. Germline CDR1 is SNHLY and CDR2 is FYNNEI. The CDR3 covers 14 residues. V was clipped by 3 bases and J by 1 base, with 7 bases between them.

The CDR3 DNA is TGTGCCAGCACCCAAGCGGATACGCAGTATTTT. It codes for CASTQADTQYF. The chain recombines TRBV7-9 with TRBJ2-3; D unresolved. From germline, CDR1 is SEHNR and CDR2 FQNEAQ (reference sequence). Trimming stripped 7 bases from V and 6 bases from J, with 8 bases between. This CDR3 is built from 11 residues.

This clone was seen just once. The chain joins TRBV19 to TRBJ2-7; D remains unclear. The CDR3 runs to 13 residues. In germline, CDR1 is LNHDA, CDR2 SQIVND (reference sequence). The ends were cut back, 5 bases at V and 2 bases at J, with 10 bases in the middle. The CDR3 reads CASSFSVAYEQYF. The CDR3 bases are TGTGCCAGTAGTTTTTCGGTGGCCTACGAGCAGTACTTC.

The gene calls are TRBV29-1 and TRBJ2-1; 9 bases agree with TRBD2. J was trimmed by 8 bases and V by 0 bases; bases with no gene match: 8. Germline V lookup: CDR1 SQVTM, CDR2 ANQGSEA. The CDR3 has 15 residues. CDR3 in DNA: TGCAGCGTTGAAGATGGAAGGCTAGCGGGATATGAGCAGTTCTTC. Its translation: CSVEDGRLAGYEQFF.

The J gene is TRBJ2-7, the V gene TRBV19; TRBD1 matches 8 bases. The CDR3 length is 14 residues. CDR1 is LNHDA, CDR2 SQIVND, per germline (reference sequence). V dropped 4 bases and J dropped 7; count of bases not matched to a gene: 9. CDR3 nucleotide sequence: TGTGCCAGTAGTAGGGAGACAGGGGCACAGGAGCAGTACTTC. Its protein is CASSRETGAQEQYF. Drawing the rest from reference TRBV19 and TRBJ2-7, the complete variable domain is DGGITQSPKYLFRKEGQNVTLSCEQNLNHDAMYWYRQDPGQGLRLIYYSQIVNDFQKGDIAEGYSVSREKKESFPLTVTSAQKNPTAFYLCASSRETGAQEQYFGPGTRLTVT.

Comments on this clone: The sample contains more than one DNA sequence encoding this CDR3. The chain employs TRBV5-1 and TRBJ1-4; D remains ambiguous. The germline CDR1 and CDR2 sequences are SGHRS and YFSETQ. There are 15 residues in the CDR3. With 4 bases removed from V and 0 bases from J, the gap between germline ends came to 10 bases. The CDR3 nucleotides read TGCGCCAGCAGCGAGAGCCACGCAACTAATGAAAAACTGTTTTTT. Its translation is CASSESHATNEKLFF.

This chain connects TRBV11-2 to TRBJ1-2; D remains ambiguous. Germline V gene data show CDR1 as SGHAT and CDR2 as FQNNGV. Trimming removed 7 bases at V and 4 bases at J, with 10 bases between. The CDR3 totals 12 residues. The CDR3 sequence: CASTSNSYGYTF. CDR3 DNA: TGTGCCAGCACGTCTAACAGCTATGGCTACACCTTC.

The rearrangement joins TRBV11-2 to TRBJ2-5; the match to TRBD2 covers 13 bases. This CDR3 region has 15 residues. Germline trimming cut 5 bases from V and 5 bases from J; bases unmatched to any gene: 5. Germline loops: CDR1 SGHAT, CDR2 FQNNGV. The CDR3 here is CASSLGTSGMETQYF. CDR3 bases: TGTGCCAGCAGCCTAGGGACTAGCGGGATGGAGACCCAGTACTTC.

A few counts support this clone. The V gene is TRBV10-3, the J gene TRBJ1-1; 7 bases map to TRBD1. Germline lookup yields CDR1 ENHRY and CDR2 SYGVKD. The CDR3 runs 15 residues. The V and J ends lost 6 bases and 0 bases, in that order; junction bases with no gene match: 7. The CDR3 loop reads CAIRTGMGVNTEAFF. CDR3 nucleotide sequence: TGTGCCATCAGGACAGGGATGGGGGTGAACACTGAAGCTTTCTTT.

V and J are TRBV11-2 and TRBJ2-2, with 8 positions matching TRBD2. There are 15 residues in the CDR3. Germline loops: CDR1 SGHAT, CDR2 FQNNGV. V was pared by 4 bases and J by 1 base, with 2 bases of the junction left unmatched. CDR3 DNA: TGTGCCAGCAGCTCTCTAGCGGGGAACACCGGGGAGCTGTTTTTT. Translated, it gives CASSSLAGNTGELFF. The full variable domain, with the rest looked up from reference TRBV11-2 and TRBJ2-2, is EAGVAQSPRYKIIEKRQSVAFWCNPISGHATLYWYQQILGQGPKLLIQFQNNGVVDDSQLPKDRFSAERLKGVDSTLKIQPAKLEDSAVYLCASSSLAGNTGELFFGEGSRLTVL.

The chain joins TRBV7-3 to TRBJ2-1; no clear D gene. The CDR3 contains 14 residues. Trimming took 1 base from V and 4 from J, leaving 8 bases between them. Germline lookup yields CDR1 SGHTA and CDR2 FQGTGA. CDR3 loop: CASSLSHEYNEQFF. In nucleotides, the CDR3 is TGTGCCAGCAGCTTAAGTCACGAGTACAATGAGCAGTTCTTC.

The chain recombines TRBV6-5 with TRBJ1-4; possibly TRBD1 for D (5 bases). CDR3 length: 13 amino acids. CDR1 and CDR2 from the germline V gene are MNHEY and SVGAGI. V lost 5 bases, J lost 6 bases, and 10 bases lay in between. CDR3 nucleotides: TGTGCCAGCAGTACGATGACAGATGAAAAACTGTTTTTT. It encodes CASSTMTDEKLFF.

This chain uses TRBV30 with TRBJ2-5; D possibly corresponds to TRBD1 (5 bases). Trimming took off 5 bases at V and 1 base at J, with 8 bases between the two ends. The germline gives CDR1 GTSNPN, CDR2 SVGIG (reference sequence). The CDR3 runs to 12 residues. In DNA, the CDR3 is TGTGCCTGGGGACAAGGCCAAGAGACCCAGTACTTC. Amino acid sequence: CAWGQGQETQYF.

The V and J genes are TRBV7-3 and TRBJ2-1; D ambiguous. The ends were cut back, 4 bases at V and 2 bases at J, with 12 bases in the middle. The CDR3 has 15 amino acids. Germline values: CDR1 SGHTA, CDR2 FQGTGA. CDR3: CASSSMTNPYNEQFF. The CDR3 DNA sequence: TGTGCCAGCAGCTCTATGACAAACCCCTACAATGAGCAGTTCTTC.

The chain recombines TRBV6-1 with TRBJ2-7; D is unclear. V dropped 4 bases and J dropped 3 bases, with 4 bases sitting between them. The CDR3 totals 11 residues. Germline CDR1 reads MNHNS; CDR2 reads SASEGT. The CDR3 reads CASSVLYEQYF. The CDR3 coding sequence is TGTGCCAGCAGTGTCCTCTACGAGCAGTACTTC.

The chain uses TRBV19 and TRBJ2-7, with 11 positions matching TRBD2. Trimming cost V 10 bases and J 1 base; bases outside gene matches: 9. Germline V gene sequence: CDR1 LNHDA, CDR2 SQIVND (reference sequence). The CDR3 extends over 15 amino acids. This CDR3 is CATFAPSGRSYEQYF. The CDR3 coding sequence is TGTGCCACCTTTGCCCCTAGCGGGAGGTCCTACGAGCAGTACTTC.